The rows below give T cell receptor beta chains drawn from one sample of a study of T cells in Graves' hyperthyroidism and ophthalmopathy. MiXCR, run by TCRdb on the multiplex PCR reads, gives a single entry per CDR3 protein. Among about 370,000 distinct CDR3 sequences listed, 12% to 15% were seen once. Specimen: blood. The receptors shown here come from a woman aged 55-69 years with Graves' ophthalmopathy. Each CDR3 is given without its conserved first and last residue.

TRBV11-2 ASSEGQRYSPLH
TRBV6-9 ASSYAHGDKSREKLF
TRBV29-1 SVSRTGEETQY
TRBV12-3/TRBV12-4 ASSLQGQPQH
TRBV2 ATDLAGNNEQF
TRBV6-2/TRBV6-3 ASSWGYTEAF
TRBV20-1 SARNPRLAGGKTQY
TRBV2 ASSKGLGSSYNEQF
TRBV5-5 ASSLRWGGNEQF
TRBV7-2 ASSLELAIPDTQY
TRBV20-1 SARPPKRGNQPQH
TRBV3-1 ASSQEPGGRGGTGELF
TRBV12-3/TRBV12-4 ASSFGGAGEDEQY
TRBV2 ASSEQGQQGEKLF
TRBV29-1 SVGGITSYEQY
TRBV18 ASSPPSTEQF
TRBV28 ASSRFGTSNTGELF
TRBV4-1 ASSQVTRTLTQY
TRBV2 ASSLRDRGTGELF
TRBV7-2 ASSLEPGLSYVEQY
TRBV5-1 ASSFGTGPTYEQF
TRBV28 ASSSRGTSGGDEQF
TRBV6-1 ASSPLRADYEQY
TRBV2 ASRRRATNEKLF
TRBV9 ASSVGTAPTYNEQF
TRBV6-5 ASSYRTGGTEAF
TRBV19 AAGTGRNLPTEAF